These 11 T cell receptor beta chains originate from one sample sequenced in a study of T cells after yellow fever vaccination (dated by TCRdb to between 2018 and 2020). Library creation used 5' RACE. The sequencer was an Illumina HiSeq 2500. TCRdb reworked the public reads: Q25 trimming with fastp, MiXCR clone assembly, productive beta chains retained. Here each entry gathers all rows of one CDR3 protein and keeps the most common genes and DNA. Present in this sample are about 45,000 distinct CDR3 sequences, approximately 6.3% of which were seen just once. 15% of the sample is in the top ten clones. Read against the paper, the sample's treatment or condition label means: live attenuated yellow fever vaccine strain. Here the sequenced sample was CD8+ T cells not binding an NS4B(214-222) dextramer, sorted from PBMCs, taken 45 days after the yellow fever booster vaccination. According to the study, the label for this sample's cell subset or site signals: NS4B epitope dextramer-negative CD8 T cells. The receptors were gathered from a man younger than 40 who received the YFV17D yellow fever vaccine.

This clonotype was observed many times. The rearrangement links TRBV9 to TRBJ2-3, with TRBD1 identical over 8 bases. Germline V gene data show CDR1 as SGDLS and CDR2 as YYNGEE. The CDR3 totals 14 residues. After removal of 3 bases from V and 2 bases from J, the junction contained 2 bases not matched to a gene. The CDR3: CASSGDRSTDTQYF. The CDR3 DNA follows: TGTGCCAGCAGCGGGGACAGGTCCACAGATACGCAGTATTTT.

This clonotype was seen repeatedly, ten times or more. This sequence joins TRBV4-1 and TRBJ2-2; D remains unclear. There are 12 residues in the CDR3. Between the trimmed V and J ends, which lost 3 bases and 8 bases, there was a span of 7 bases. CDR1 is MGHRA, CDR2 YSYEKL, per germline. The CDR3, as DNA: TGCGCCAGCAGCCAGGCCACAGGGGAGCTGTTTTTT. It specifies CASSQATGELFF.

The gene calls are TRBV20-1 and TRBJ1-2; D might be TRBD1 (5 bases). The germline V gene has CDR1 DFQATT and CDR2 SNEGSKA (reference sequence). V was cut by 1 base and J by 7 bases, with 16 bases left in between. CDR3 size: 14 residues. The CDR3 nucleotides are TGCAGTGCTAGAGTGGGAAGACAGTGGCTTGGCTACACCTTC. Encoded protein: CSARVGRQWLGYTF.

This clonotype showed up many times. The rearrangement links TRBV10-2 to TRBJ2-3, with D uncertain. Germline CDR1 reads WSHSY; CDR2 reads SAAADI. The CDR3 is 13 amino acids. Trimming removed 5 bases from V and 4 bases from J, with 10 bases in between. In DNA, the CDR3 is TGCGCCAGCAGTTTAGGACGCGCAGATACGCAGTATTTT. Protein: CASSLGRADTQYF.

There are many counts of this clonotype. The chain recombines TRBV6-2 or TRBV6-3 with TRBJ1-1, with D possibly being TRBD1 (5 bases). Looked up from germline, CDR1 is MNHEY and CDR2 is SVGEGT. V was pared by 5 bases and J by 4 bases, with 11 bases between. This CDR3 contains 13 residues. The CDR3 coding sequence is TGTGCCAGCAGTAACGACAGATCCACTGAAGCTTTCTTT. Amino acids: CASSNDRSTEAFF.

This clonotype has more than one count but fewer than ten. The chain carries TRBV27 and TRBJ1-1; weak D call: TRBD1 (6 bases). Germline CDR1 MNHEY, CDR2 SMNVEV (reference sequence). This CDR3 has 14 residues. The ends were cut back, 6 bases at V and 3 bases at J, with 14 bases in the middle. The CDR3 bases are TGTGCCAGCAGAGCAACAGGGCGGGACACTGAAGCTTTCTTT. Its protein product is CASRATGRDTEAFF.

The chain joins TRBV5-1 to TRBJ2-3, with 8 bases lining up with TRBD1. Germline V CDR1 and CDR2: SGHRS, YFSETQ. With V trimmed by 0 bases and J by 0 bases, 3 bases remained unmatched. The CDR3 runs to 16 residues. CDR3 protein: CASSLETGASTDTQYF. The CDR3 DNA reads TGCGCCAGCAGCTTGGAGACAGGGGCTAGCACAGATACGCAGTATTTT.

This clonotype was observed at least ten times. The rearrangement joins TRBV20-1 to TRBJ2-7; D uncertain. Trimming cost V 0 bases and J 2 bases, with 11 bases left between them. The CDR3 is made up of 14 amino acids. The germline V gene has CDR1 DFQATT and CDR2 SNEGSKA (reference sequence). The CDR3 sequence is CSARDRIRTYEQYF. The CDR3 DNA is TGCAGTGCTAGAGATCGGATTAGAACCTACGAGCAGTACTTC.

This clonotype has ten or more counts. The genes are TRBV11-2 and TRBJ1-4; tentatively, D is TRBD1 (5 bases). V dropped 7 bases and J dropped 7 bases, with 7 bases sitting between them. From germline, CDR1 is SGHAT and CDR2 FQNNGV. The length of the CDR3 is 11 residues. CDR3 DNA sequence: TGTGCCAGCACCGGGGGTGAAAAACTGTTTTTT. It yields the protein CASTGGEKLFF.

The V and J genes are TRBV27 and TRBJ2-1; 8 nucleotides line up with TRBD2. Germline V gives CDR1 MNHEY, CDR2 SMNVEV (reference sequence). The CDR3 is made up of 15 amino acids. Trimming cost V 5 bases and J 0 bases; bases outside gene matches: 3. The CDR3 region has the DNA TGTGCCAGCAGTCTCGGGACTAGCTCCTACAATGAGCAGTTCTTC. Its protein product is CASSLGTSSYNEQFF.

This clonotype came up many times. The J gene is TRBJ2-7, the V gene TRBV20-1, with 8 bases lining up with TRBD2. The V gene's germline CDR1 is DFQATT and CDR2 SNEGSKA (reference sequence). CDR3 length: 14 residues. Trimming cost V 0 bases and J 3 bases; bases outside gene matches: 4. CDR3 nucleotides: TGCAGTGCTAGAGATCTCGCGGGAGGCTACGAGCAGTACTTC. Protein sequence: CSARDLAGGYEQYF.